The 12 T cell receptor beta chains in this list originate from one sample, sequenced in a study of shared clonotypes between healthy human individuals. Repertoires were generated with immunoSEQ multiplex PCR, while TCRdb's copy carries only in-frame clones and drops some. The sample shows some 2,500,000 clones, approximately 90% of them seen only once. The sequenced sample was naive CD4+ T cells from PBMCs. The subset here: CD45RA+ positively selected. Source of these receptors: a man younger than 30 in good health. Some clones in this sample may be carry-over from other donors' samples.

V gene TRBV27 combines with J gene TRBJ2-1; 8 bases agree with TRBD2. Germline V gene lookup returns CDR1 MNHEY and CDR2 SMNVEV (reference sequence). The CDR3 runs to 15 residues. V dropped 5 bases and J dropped 7; count of bases not matched to a gene: 10. CDR3 DNA: TGTGCCAGCAGTCCCCCAGCGGGAGTGGGGAATGAGCAGTTCTTC. This gives the protein CASSPPAGVGNEQFF.

The chain uses TRBV4-3 and TRBJ1-1; the D is unclear. This CDR3 has 13 amino acids. V shed 5 bases and J shed 0 bases, with 7 bases lying between them. Per the germline V gene, CDR1 is LGHNA and CDR2 is YSLEER. CDR3 bases: TGCGCCAGCAGCGTACACCTGAACACTGAAGCTTTCTTT. Translating gives CASSVHLNTEAFF.

This CDR3 reads CASSLGTGLHQPQHF. CDR3 bases: TGTGCCAGCAGCCTGGGGACAGGGTTGCATCAGCCCCAGCATTTT. The gene calls are TRBV5-4 and TRBJ1-5; the match to TRBD1 covers 9 bases. J lost 5 bases, V lost 4 bases, and 7 bases had no gene match. The CDR3 spans 15 residues. Germline lookup yields CDR1 SGHNT and CDR2 YYREEE (reference sequence).

The chain uses TRBV5-1 and TRBJ2-4, with 10 nucleotides matching TRBD2. Germline V CDR1 and CDR2: SGHRS, YFSETQ. V dropped 4 bases and J dropped 6; count of bases not matched to a gene: 1. The CDR3 consists of 13 residues. CDR3 residues: CASSPSGRNIQYF. CDR3 sequence (DNA): TGCGCCAGCAGCCCTAGCGGGAGAAACATTCAGTACTTC.

The J gene is TRBJ2-7, the V gene TRBV5-4; unclear D gene. CDR3 length: 14 amino acids. Germline-derived CDR1 and CDR2 are SGHNT and YYREEE (reference sequence). V lost 4 bases and J 5 bases, leaving 16 bases between the germline ends. CDR3 bases: TGTGCCAGCAGCCCGGGTCGGCAGACCCACGAGCAGTACTTC. Its protein is CASSPGRQTHEQYF.

The chain has TRBV5-1 and TRBJ2-1; 7 bases line up with TRBD2. The trim removed 0 bases at V and 4 bases at J, leaving 4 bases unmatched. Germline values: CDR1 SGHRS, CDR2 YFSETQ. The CDR3 totals 15 residues. CDR3 nucleotide sequence: TGCGCCAGCAGCTTGGCTACTAGCGCTTACAATGAGCAGTTCTTC. Translating gives CASSLATSAYNEQFF.

The chain links TRBV28 to TRBJ2-2; 7 nucleotides align to TRBD1. Germline V gene sequence: CDR1 MDHEN, CDR2 SYDVKM. The CDR3 sequence is 15 residues long. With V trimmed by 3 bases and J by 2 bases, 3 bases remained unmatched. The CDR3 reads CASSFQGVNTGELFF. CDR3 sequence (DNA): TGTGCCAGCAGTTTTCAGGGGGTAAACACCGGGGAGCTGTTTTTT.

The V and J genes are TRBV19 and TRBJ1-5; the D is unclear. Trimming removed 5 bases from V and 2 bases from J, with 16 bases in between. This CDR3 is built from 16 residues. CDR1 is LNHDA, CDR2 SQIVND, per germline (reference sequence). CDR3 in DNA: TGTGCCAGTAGTCGGGTCAAGACCTTTGGCAATCAGCCCCAGCATTTT. Its protein product is CASSRVKTFGNQPQHF.

The chain recombines TRBV2 with TRBJ1-5, with 9 nucleotides matching TRBD1. CDR3 length: 15 amino acids. Trimming at V came to 7 bases and at J to 1 base, leaving 5 bases not matched to a gene. The germline gives CDR1 SNHLY, CDR2 FYNNEI. CDR3 sequence: CASTSGQGSNQPQHF. CDR3 bases: TGTGCCAGCACCTCGGGACAGGGAAGCAATCAGCCCCAGCATTTT.

The chain carries TRBV2 and TRBJ1-4; D gene unclear. CDR3 length: 14 amino acids. The V and J ends lost 9 bases and 0 bases respectively, with 11 bases between them. Germline lookup yields CDR1 SNHLY and CDR2 FYNNEI. The DNA of the CDR3 is TGTGCCAGTATCCCGGGAGCAACTAATGAAAAACTGTTTTTT. Translation gives CASIPGATNEKLFF. Drawing the rest from reference TRBV2 and TRBJ1-4, the complete variable domain is EPEVTQTPSHQVTQMGQEVILRCVPISNHLYFYWYRQILGQKVEFLVSFYNNEISEKSEIFDDQFSVERPDGSNFTLKIRSTKLEDSAMYFCASIPGATNEKLFFGSGTQLSVL.

The V and J genes are TRBV6-5 and TRBJ2-7; D perhaps matches TRBD2 (6 bases). V dropped 0 bases and J dropped 9 bases, with 15 bases sitting between them. Looked up from germline, CDR1 is MNHEY and CDR2 is SVGAGI. The length of the CDR3 is 14 residues. The CDR3 is CASSYSEGLGAQYF. The DNA for the CDR3 is TGTGCCAGCAGTTACTCGGAGGGCTTGGGAGCGCAGTACTTC.

V gene TRBV11-2 combines with J gene TRBJ1-2; no reliable D call. Germline-derived CDR1 and CDR2 are SGHAT and FQNNGV. V was shortened by 0 bases and J by 6 bases, with 5 bases between the two germline ends. The CDR3 has 12 residues. The chain's CDR3 is CASSLEGDGYTF. CDR3 coding DNA: TGTGCCAGCAGCTTAGAGGGTGATGGCTACACCTTC.